This record covers a single T cell receptor (beta chain). Its cognate antigen is unknown. Relapsing-remitting disease, either stable or active, was present in the multiple sclerosis controls, who were treatment-naive patients. Random hexamers were used to reverse transcribe roughly 0.45 to 1 ug of RNA. MiXCR, run by TCRdb on the immunoSEQ multiplex PCR reads, gives a single entry per CDR3 protein. The table lists about 400,000 distinct CDR3 sequences, more than 80% of them singletons. These data belong to a study of CD8 T cells in Susac syndrome. Study observations and caveats: The study conceded that relatively few individuals underwent its TCR sequencing and HLA analysis.

The CDR3 has 14 residues. CDR1 and CDR2 (germline): MGHDK, SYGVNS. V lost 5 bases, J lost 8 bases, and 7 bases stayed unmatched. This sequence joins TRBV25-1 and TRBJ2-1, with TRBD1 matching 9 bases. The sequence came from a human donor with multiple sclerosis. The specimen sequenced was CD8+ T cells from PBMCs. The CDR3 bases are TGTGCCAGCAGTATCCGGGACAGGGACGATGAGCAGTTCTTC. Amino acid sequence: CASSIRDRDDEQFF.